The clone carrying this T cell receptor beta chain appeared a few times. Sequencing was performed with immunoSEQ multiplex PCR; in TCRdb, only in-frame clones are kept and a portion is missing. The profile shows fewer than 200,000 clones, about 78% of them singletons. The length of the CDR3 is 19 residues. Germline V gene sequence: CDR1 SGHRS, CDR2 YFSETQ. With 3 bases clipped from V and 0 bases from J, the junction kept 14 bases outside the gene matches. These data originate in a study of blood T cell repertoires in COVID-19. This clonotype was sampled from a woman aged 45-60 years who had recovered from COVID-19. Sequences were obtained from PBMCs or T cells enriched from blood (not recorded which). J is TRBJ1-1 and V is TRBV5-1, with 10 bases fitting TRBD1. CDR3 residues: CASSSSRDRGFGMNTEAFF. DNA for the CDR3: TGCGCCAGCAGCTCCTCCCGGGACAGGGGATTCGGGATGAACACTGAAGCTTTCTTT.